This T cell receptor beta chain was obtained from a study of blood T cell repertoires in COVID-19 (TCRdb year 2020). Study-level background: Collaborator samples came from the United States, Italy and Spain and covered acute and convalescent phases of COVID-19. The material from the prospective study consisted of cDNA or gDNA derived from T cells, B-cell-depleted T cells, or PBMCs. Subjects who had been exposed to COVID-19, were actively infected with it, or had recovered from it provided the deeply sampled blood TCRbeta repertoires that made up the dataset. The repertoires were released in a freely available public database meant as a resource for research on the immune response to SARS-CoV-2. Samples were obtained from the ongoing ImmuneRACE study (first 160 participants) and from 950 to 1,500 subjects provided by 6 global collaborators. Sample metadata almost always included a de-identified subject ID, COVID-19 status, age in years and sex. Where available, HLA class I and class II types were taken from metadata supplied by the sample provider and were not determined by assay-based typing.

On the study overall, not on this receptor specifically: How much clinical and demographic metadata was included differed by source and by participant, and the metadata was provided uncurated.

TCRbeta CDR3 regions were amplified from genomic DNA using the immunoSEQ Assay, a bias-controlled multiplex PCR. Regarding the original processing steps: The number of nucleated cells in each sample was estimated from the amplification of reference gene primers within the assay. To quantify the absolute abundance of each unique TCRbeta CDR3 rearrangement, sequence reads were collapsed and filtered. For each sample, productive Simpson clonality was calculated as the square root of Simpson's diversity index across productive rearrangements. In its TCRdb copy, this immuneACCESS table keeps in-frame sequences only and misses some clones. Where compared with another copy, unresolved V genes explain less than half of these, and the others have no known cause. That table furnishes V, J and clone size, whereas the DNA furnished D and trimming. Recorded for this sample are some 320,000 clones; around 87% of them occurred a single time. About 5.2% of the sample belongs to the ten largest clones.

Enrolling through a virtual design, the prospective study's participants ranged in age from about 18 to 100 years and lived across about two dozen United States geographic areas. To assign participants to cohorts, the prospective study relied on clinical history that participants themselves reported in a screening survey and a study questionnaire. For ImmuneRACE Cohort 3, a participant was defined as recovered based on two consecutive negative NP/OP PCR tests, clearance by a healthcare professional, or resolution of symptoms. Mobile phlebotomists in the prospective study collected whole blood, serum and a nasopharyngeal or oropharyngeal swab from every participant. Additional blood draws and questionnaires over an approximately 2-month period could optionally be provided by prospective study participants. Prospective study blood samples were shipped either frozen or at room temperature before DNA extraction.

The germline V gene specifies SGDLS as CDR1 and YYNGEE as CDR2. Trimming takes 4 bases off V and 1 base off J; junction bases not matched to a gene: 3. The CDR3 has 16 amino acids, counting the end cysteine and phenylalanine. The kept DNA is CDR3 alone, 48 bases in frame from the first base. To note about this clone: Its antigen is not yet known. There are no base qualities to consult, and no much larger clone falls within one base.

The sample comprised PBMCs or T cells enriched from blood (not recorded which). The receptor was derived from a woman in her thirties who had recovered from COVID-19. Recombination linked TRBV9 to TRBJ1-6; TRBD1 lines up with 9 middle nucleotides. The DNA sequence follows: TGTGCCAGCAGCCGGACAGGGGAGTCCTATAATTCACCCCTCCACTTT. This sequence encodes CASSRTGESYNSPLHF. With the portions outside the CDR3 filled from the reference TRBV9 and TRBJ1-6 genes, the complete variable region becomes DSGVTQTPKHLITATGQRVTLRCSPRSGDLSVYWYQQSLDQGLQFLIQYYNGEERAKGNILERFSAQQFPDLHSELNLSSLELGDSALYFCASSRTGESYNSPLHFGNGTRLTVT.